This entry features one T cell receptor beta chain sequence. Its antigen remains unknown. The germline V and J ends were trimmed by 5 bases and 4 bases, with 12 bases remaining between them. The CDR3 loop spans 14 amino acids. Germline V gene data show CDR1 as SGHNT and CDR2 as YENEEA. These data belong to a study of cytomegalovirus exposure and HLA in healthy donors. About the study: Earlier work reported some 110 million unique TCR beta sequences from about 170 million T cells.

Findings and limits, study-wide: Using the classifier, cytomegalovirus status was reportedly diagnosed with high specificity and sensitivity. In an earlier analysis, in 540 or so donors, most V segments appeared productive either ~87% or ~30% of the time.

PCR employed 60 Vbeta and 13 Jbeta primers. The protocol was immunoSEQ multiplex PCR, while the TCRdb copy is restricted to in-frame clones and leaves out a portion. Of tens of thousands of clones in the sample, about four fifths are singletons; the top ten hold around 3.8%. This rearrangement joins TRBV11-3 to TRBJ2-1; a weak D match, TRBD1 (6 bases). This receptor was identified in a man aged 50-60 years in good health and CMV-seronegative. Sample: PBMCs. The DNA for the CDR3 is TGTGCCAGCAGCCCCTCCAGGGGTTACAATGAGCAGTTCTTC. Translated, it gives CASSPSRGYNEQFF. The variable domain in full, with the rest retrieved from reference TRBV11-3 and TRBJ2-1, is EAGVVQSPRYKIIEKKQPVAFWCNPISGHNTLYWYLQNLGQGPELLIRYENEEAVDDSQLPKDRFSAERLKGVDSTLKIQPAELGDSAVYLCASSPSRGYNEQFFGPGTRLTVL.